This T cell receptor (beta chain) was retrieved from a study of molecular identifiers for immune sequencing clone quantification. Findings of the study overall: More than 97% of effector molecules, versus under 1% of naive-cell molecules, belonged to clones above 20 RNA copies.

Based on a CD8+CD4-CCR7+CD45RA+ profile, naive CD8 T cells were sorted. TCRdb reprocessed the PCR reads via MiXCR and lists one record per CDR3 protein. The sample lists 97,000 or so distinct CDR3 sequences, about 32% occurring once. In regard to this clonotype: Its antigen is currently unknown.

This TCR derives from a human donor in good health. Some libraries in this study had Jurkat cell RNA spiked in. Material for sequencing was naive CD8+ T cells from blood, with Jurkat cell RNA spiked in. The subset denotes: FACS-sorted CD8+CD4-CCR7+CD45RA+ naive T cells.

CDR3 DNA: TGTGCCAGCAGTTACCGAACTAGGAGAAGCACCGGGGAGCTGTTTTTT. Its protein product is CASSYRTRRSTGELFF. The chain links TRBV6-2 or TRBV6-3 to TRBJ2-2; a possible D gene is TRBD2 (5 bases). From germline, CDR1 is MNHEY and CDR2 SVGEGT. The CDR3 loop spans 16 amino acids. V was trimmed by 2 bases and J by 4 bases, leaving 14 bases between them.